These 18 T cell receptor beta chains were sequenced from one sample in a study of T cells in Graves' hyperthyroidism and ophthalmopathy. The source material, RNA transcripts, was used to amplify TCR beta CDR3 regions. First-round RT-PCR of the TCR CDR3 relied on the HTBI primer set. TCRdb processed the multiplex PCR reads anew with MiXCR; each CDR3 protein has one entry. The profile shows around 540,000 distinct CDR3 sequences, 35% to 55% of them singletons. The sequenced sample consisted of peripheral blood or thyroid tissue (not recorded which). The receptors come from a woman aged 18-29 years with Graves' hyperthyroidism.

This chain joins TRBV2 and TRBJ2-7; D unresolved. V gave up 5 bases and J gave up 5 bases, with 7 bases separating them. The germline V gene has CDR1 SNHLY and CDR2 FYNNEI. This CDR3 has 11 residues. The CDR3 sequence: CASSPRNEQYF. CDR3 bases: TGTGCCAGCAGTCCCCGGAACGAGCAGTACTTC.

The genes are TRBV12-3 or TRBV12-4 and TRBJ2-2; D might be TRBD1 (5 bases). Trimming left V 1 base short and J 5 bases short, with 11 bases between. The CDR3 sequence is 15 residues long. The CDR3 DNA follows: TGTGCCAGCAGTTTAGGCCGTAAGGGGACCGGGGAGCTGTTTTTT. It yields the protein CASSLGRKGTGELFF.

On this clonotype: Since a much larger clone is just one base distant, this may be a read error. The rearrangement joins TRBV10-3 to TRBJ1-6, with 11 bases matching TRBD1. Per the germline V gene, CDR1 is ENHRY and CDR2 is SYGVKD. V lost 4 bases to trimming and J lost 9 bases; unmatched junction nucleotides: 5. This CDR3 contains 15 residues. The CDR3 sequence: CAISGGTGGPSPLHF. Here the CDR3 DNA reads TGTGCCATCAGTGGAGGGACAGGGGGACCTTCACCCCTCCACTTT.

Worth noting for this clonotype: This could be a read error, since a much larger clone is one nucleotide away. The chain's CDR3 is CASSSQGGTEKLFF. Written as DNA, the CDR3 is TGTGCCAGCAGCTCTCAGGGTGGGACGGAAAAACTGTTTTTT. J is TRBJ1-4 and V is TRBV11-1; a weak D match, TRBD1 (5 bases). CDR3 length: 14 residues. Per germline, CDR1 SGHAT and CDR2 FQDESV (reference sequence). V lost 4 bases and J 8 bases, leaving 14 bases between the germline ends.

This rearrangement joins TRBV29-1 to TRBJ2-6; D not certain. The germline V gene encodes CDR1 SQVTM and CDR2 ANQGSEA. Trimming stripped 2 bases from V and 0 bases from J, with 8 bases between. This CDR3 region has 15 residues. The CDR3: CSVESSDSGANVLTF. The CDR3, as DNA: TGCAGCGTTGAATCCTCGGACTCTGGGGCCAACGTCCTGACTTTC.

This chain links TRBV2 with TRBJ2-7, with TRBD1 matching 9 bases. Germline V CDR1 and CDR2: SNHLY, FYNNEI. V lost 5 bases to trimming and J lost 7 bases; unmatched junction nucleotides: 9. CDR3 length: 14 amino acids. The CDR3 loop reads CASSLVQGASEQYF. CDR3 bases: TGTGCCAGCAGTTTAGTACAGGGGGCGAGTGAGCAGTACTTC.

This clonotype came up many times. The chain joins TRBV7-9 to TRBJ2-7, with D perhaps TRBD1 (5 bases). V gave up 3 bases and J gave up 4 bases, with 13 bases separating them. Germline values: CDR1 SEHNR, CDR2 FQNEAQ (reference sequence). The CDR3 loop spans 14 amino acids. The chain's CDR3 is CASSFRAAGYEQYF. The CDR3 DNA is TGTGCCAGCAGCTTCAGGGCCGCTGGATACGAGCAGTACTTC.

The CDR3 loop is CATSSLTGDTEAFF. CDR3 DNA sequence: TGTGCCACCAGCAGCCTGACAGGGGACACTGAAGCTTTCTTT. The chain carries TRBV15 and TRBJ1-1; 8 nucleotides match TRBD1. The CDR3 runs 14 residues. Unmatched junction bases numbered 3, after V lost 3 bases and J lost 3 bases. CDR1 LNHNV and CDR2 YYDKDF come from the germline V gene (reference sequence).

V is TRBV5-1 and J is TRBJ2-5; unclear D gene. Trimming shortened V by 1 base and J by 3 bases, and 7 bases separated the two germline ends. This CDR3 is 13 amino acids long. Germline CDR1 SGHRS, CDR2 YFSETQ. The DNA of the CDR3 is TGCGCCAGCAGCTTGTTTCAGGAAGAGACCCAGTACTTC. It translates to CASSLFQEETQYF.

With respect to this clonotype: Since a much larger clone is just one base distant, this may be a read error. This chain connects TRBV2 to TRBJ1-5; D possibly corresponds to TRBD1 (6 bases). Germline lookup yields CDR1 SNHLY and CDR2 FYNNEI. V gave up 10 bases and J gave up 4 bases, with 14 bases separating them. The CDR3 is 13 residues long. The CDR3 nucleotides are TGTGCCACTAGAGCTGGACAGAATCAGCCCCAGCATTTT. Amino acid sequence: CATRAGQNQPQHF.

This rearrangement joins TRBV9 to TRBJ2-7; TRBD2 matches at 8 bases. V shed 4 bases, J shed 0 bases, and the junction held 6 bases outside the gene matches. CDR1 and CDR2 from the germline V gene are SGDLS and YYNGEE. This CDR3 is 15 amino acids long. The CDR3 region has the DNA TGTGCCAGCAGCCAAGGGGGACTAGACTCCTACGAGCAGTACTTC. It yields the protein CASSQGGLDSYEQYF. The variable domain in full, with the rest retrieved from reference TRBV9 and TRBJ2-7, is DSGVTQTPKHLITATGQRVTLRCSPRSGDLSVYWYQQSLDQGLQFLIQYYNGEERAKGNILERFSAQQFPDLHSELNLSSLELGDSALYFCASSQGGLDSYEQYFGPGTRLTVT.

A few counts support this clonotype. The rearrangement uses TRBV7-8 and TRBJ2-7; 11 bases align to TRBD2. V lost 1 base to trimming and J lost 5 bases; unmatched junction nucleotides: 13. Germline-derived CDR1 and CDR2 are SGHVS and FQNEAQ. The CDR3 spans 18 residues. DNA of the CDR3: TGTGCCAGCAGCTTAGACGCGGCTAGCGGGAGGTCGATCCACGAGCAGTACTTC. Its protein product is CASSLDAASGRSIHEQYF. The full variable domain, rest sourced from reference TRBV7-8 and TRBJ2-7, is GAGVSQSPRYKVAKRGQDVALRCDPISGHVSLFWYQQALGQGPEFLTYFQNEAQLDKSGLPSDRFFAERPEGSVSTLKIQRTQQEDSAVYLCASSLDAASGRSIHEQYFGPGTRLTVT.

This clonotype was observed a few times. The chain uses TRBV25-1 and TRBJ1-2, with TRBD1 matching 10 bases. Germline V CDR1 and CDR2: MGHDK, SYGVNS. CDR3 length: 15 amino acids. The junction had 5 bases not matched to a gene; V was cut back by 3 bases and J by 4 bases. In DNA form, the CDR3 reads TGTGCCAGCAGTGACCCCCGGACAGGGGGCTATGGCTACACCTTC. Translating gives CASSDPRTGGYGYTF.

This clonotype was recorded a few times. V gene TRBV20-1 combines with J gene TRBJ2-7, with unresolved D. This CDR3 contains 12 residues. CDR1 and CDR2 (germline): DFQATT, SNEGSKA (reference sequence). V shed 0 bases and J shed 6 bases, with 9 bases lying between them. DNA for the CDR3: TGCAGTGCTAGAGATTTAGGGTCCGAGCAGTACTTC. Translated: CSARDLGSEQYF.

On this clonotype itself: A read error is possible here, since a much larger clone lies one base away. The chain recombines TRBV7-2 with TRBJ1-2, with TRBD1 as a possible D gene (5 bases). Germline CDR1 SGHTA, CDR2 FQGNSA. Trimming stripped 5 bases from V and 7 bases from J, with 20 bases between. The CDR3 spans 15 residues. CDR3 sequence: CASSVGLTARGGYTF. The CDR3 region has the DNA TGTGCCAGCAGCGTAGGTTTGACGGCGAGGGGTGGCTACACCTTC.

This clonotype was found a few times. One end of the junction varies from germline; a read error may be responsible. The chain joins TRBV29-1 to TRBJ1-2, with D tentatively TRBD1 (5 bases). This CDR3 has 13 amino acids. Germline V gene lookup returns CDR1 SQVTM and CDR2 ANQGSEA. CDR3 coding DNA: TGTGCCAGCACTAACGCGAGAGGGGACGGCTACACCTTC. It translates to CASTNARGDGYTF.

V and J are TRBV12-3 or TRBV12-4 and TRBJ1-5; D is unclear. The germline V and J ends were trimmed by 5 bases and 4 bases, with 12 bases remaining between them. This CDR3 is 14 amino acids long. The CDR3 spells CASSHVSSNQPQHF. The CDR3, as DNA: TGTGCCAGCAGTCACGTCAGCTCTAATCAGCCCCAGCATTTT.

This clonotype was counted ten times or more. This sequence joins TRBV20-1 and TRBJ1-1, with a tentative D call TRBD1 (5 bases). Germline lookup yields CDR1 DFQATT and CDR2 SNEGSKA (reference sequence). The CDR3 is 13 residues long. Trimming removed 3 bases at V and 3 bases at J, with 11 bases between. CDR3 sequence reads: CSARRRAYTEAFF. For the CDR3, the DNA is TGCAGTGCTAGGCGCAGGGCGTACACTGAAGCTTTCTTT.